This T cell receptor (beta chain) emerged from a study of spatial heterogeneity in lung cancer (dated by TCRdb to between 2018 and 2021). For the study in its entirety: Beta-chain transcripts were consistently detected in greater numbers than alpha-chain transcripts, which likely reflects a higher abundance of beta-chain transcripts. Nonsynonymous mutation counts, determined by whole-exome sequencing of tumor tissue, were related to TCR repertoire features. Both alpha and beta chains were TCR-sequenced in samples taken at surgery, namely 220 tumor regions, fewer than 85 matched nontumor lung samples and 50 to 60 PBMC samples. The study quantitatively compared TCR alpha and beta repertoires across multiple tumor regions, matched nontumor lung and blood in non-small cell lung cancer. In the raw uncorrected reads, each unique combination of TCR and UMI appeared more than ten times on average. The paper as a whole reports these results and caveats: Additional single-cell paired TCR alpha and beta sequencing was considered necessary to confirm, at a functional level, the hypothesis that regional TCRs recognize regional mutations. Ubiquitous expanded tumor TCRs were found in blood more often at tumor resection than at routine follow-up.

The CDR3 holds 19 amino acids from the cysteine to the phenylalanine. The CDR3 DNA has 57 bases and is translated from base 1. Trimming takes 0 bases from V and 4 bases from J, and the germline ends sit 25 bases apart. In the germline V gene (reference sequence), CDR1 corresponds to DFQATT and CDR2 to SNEGSKA. The time point label, as the study defines it: sample taken at primary tumor resection. Without any cell sorting, TCR sequencing was performed on whole RNA extracted either from tumor and nontumor lung tissue or from cryopreserved PBMC samples. The donors were around 69 patients from the lung TRACERx cohort who had early-stage, untreated non-small cell lung cancer. Only patients with enough RNA available from two or more tumor regions were chosen for TCR sequencing. This clonotype occurred a few times. Its antigen has not been determined. There are no base qualities to consult, and no much larger clone falls within one base.

Library prep was done by 5' RACE. This sample was sequenced with a NextSeq 500. To allow correction of PCR and sequencing errors, the TCR library protocol tagged every TCR cDNA molecule with a unique molecular identifier. For the original study's pipeline: TCR identification, UMI-based error correction and CDR3 extraction were performed with Decombinator tools. TCRs above a frequency of 2 per 1,000, corresponding to the top 1% of the tumor frequency distribution, were defined as expanded. Rényi diversity was computed with the R vegan package after subsampling each repertoire 100 times to 5,000 TCRs. CDR3 similarity networks were constructed using string-kernel similarity of amino acid triplets, with links drawn between CDR3s whose pairwise similarity was above 0.82. TCRdb ran its own pipeline on the public reads, namely fastp trimming at Q25 and MiXCR clone calling, and kept in-frame beta chains. Each entry merges the rows of one CDR3 protein and shows their most common DNA and genes. These V and J calls originate from TCRdb's pipeline instead of the authors' own analysis. This sample gives about 45,000 distinct CDR3 sequences in total; approximately 10% of them show up just once. The ten largest clonotypes hold roughly 40% of the sample.

Sequenced here: PBMCs, sampled at surgery. The TCR was taken from a female donor with early-stage non-small cell lung cancer. This sequence uses TRBV20-1 and TRBJ2-1; TRBD2 might be the D gene, on 6 matching bases. The DNA reads TGCAGTGCTAGAGATTTTTCCCGGGGGAGTAGCGGAGTATACAATGAGCAGTTCTTC. Its protein is CSARDFSRGSSGVYNEQFF.